The 21 T cell receptor beta chains below come from one sample, sequenced in a study of T cell changes during pregnancy in multiple sclerosis. Measured with immunoSEQ multiplex PCR; TCRdb has only the in-frame clones, and not every one. The sample lists about 52,000 clones; roughly nine tenths were seen once. This sample comprised CD4+ T cells from peripheral blood mononuclear cells, obtained before pregnancy. The receptors derive from a female donor with multiple sclerosis, enrolled in a pregnancy study.

J is TRBJ1-1 and V is TRBV25-1; D perhaps matches TRBD1 (5 bases). The CDR3 length is 13 residues. CDR1 MGHDK and CDR2 SYGVNS come from the germline V gene. Trimming left V 6 bases short and J 1 base short, with 9 bases between. The CDR3: CASRDRTNTEAFF. The DNA for the CDR3 is TGTGCCAGCAGAGACAGAACGAACACTGAAGCTTTCTTT. Full variable domain (missing parts from reference TRBV25-1 and TRBJ1-1): EADIYQTPRYLVIGTGKKITLECSQTMGHDKMYWYQQDPGMELHLIHYSYGVNSTEKGDLSSESTVSRIRTEHFPLTLESARPSHTSQYLCASRDRTNTEAFFGQGTRLTVV.

V gene TRBV30 combines with J gene TRBJ2-7; 9 bases are a match to TRBD2. The V gene's germline CDR1 is GTSNPN and CDR2 SVGIG (reference sequence). Trimming removed 6 bases from V and 0 bases from J; junction bases left unmatched: 3. This CDR3 is built from 13 residues. CDR3 nucleotide sequence: TGTGCCTGCAGACTAGCGGCCTCCTACGAGCAGTACTTC. It yields the protein CACRLAASYEQYF.

This rearrangement joins TRBV6-1 to TRBJ2-7, with 14 bases identical to TRBD2. Losses at the gene ends were 1 base for V and 2 bases for J; bases not matched to a gene: 4. This CDR3 spans 17 amino acids. The germline V gene encodes CDR1 MNHNS and CDR2 SASEGT. CDR3 nucleotides: TGTGCCAGCAGTGAAGGGACTAGCGGGAGGAGAACCTACGAGCAGTACTTC. It translates to CASSEGTSGRRTYEQYF.

The rearrangement links TRBV27 to TRBJ1-1; D is perhaps TRBD1 (5 bases). Germline CDR1 is MNHEY and CDR2 is SMNVEV (reference sequence). The ends were cut back, 3 bases at V and 1 base at J, with 6 bases in the middle. The CDR3 is 13 amino acids. The CDR3 coding sequence is TGTGCCAGCAGTTTGACAGAGAACACTGAAGCTTTCTTT. Its protein is CASSLTENTEAFF.

The J gene is TRBJ2-3, the V gene TRBV7-3, with a possible D match to TRBD2 (7 bases). The V end lost 2 bases, the J end lost 2 bases, and 14 bases lay between the germline ends. From germline, CDR1 is SGHTA and CDR2 FQGTGA. CDR3 length equals 16 residues. This chain's CDR3 is CASSLGRAGHTDTQYF. The CDR3 nucleotides read TGTGCCAGCAGCTTAGGAAGAGCGGGACACACAGATACGCAGTATTTT.

The chain carries TRBV12-5 and TRBJ2-5; 11 positions agree with TRBD1. The V and J ends lost 6 bases and 4 bases, in that order; junction bases with no gene match: 7. This CDR3 contains 15 residues. Germline V gene data show CDR1 as LGHNT and CDR2 as FRNRAP. The CDR3 sequence is CASGPDRGLGETQYF. The CDR3 bases are TGTGCTAGTGGCCCGGACAGGGGGCTCGGAGAGACCCAGTACTTC.

The chain joins TRBV7-6 to TRBJ2-5; tentative D call: TRBD2 (5 bases). The CDR3 runs to 16 residues. Germline CDR1 reads SGHVS; CDR2 reads FNYEAQ. V gave up 5 bases and J gave up 5 bases, with 21 bases separating them. The CDR3 spells CASSPRTGISVETQYF. The CDR3 DNA reads TGTGCCAGCAGCCCCAGAACCGGGATTAGCGTCGAGACCCAGTACTTC.

This clone has only one observation. This chain connects TRBV6-5 to TRBJ1-1, with D perhaps matching TRBD1 (6 bases). The CDR3 contains 14 residues. CDR1 and CDR2 (germline): MNHEY, SVGAGI. V lost 5 bases, J lost 2 bases, and 12 bases lay in between. The CDR3 nucleotides read TGTGCCAGCAGTGAGGACAGAGTAAACACTGAAGCTTTCTTT. Its translation is CASSEDRVNTEAFF.

The J gene is TRBJ2-2, the V gene TRBV5-1, with D unresolved. Trimming cost V 4 bases and J 2 bases, with 15 bases left between them. The CDR3 has 16 residues. Germline assignment: CDR1 SGHRS and CDR2 YFSETQ. CDR3 protein: CASSRSVPENTGELFF. As DNA, the CDR3 is TGCGCCAGCAGCCGGAGTGTTCCCGAAAACACCGGGGAGCTGTTTTTT.

The rearrangement joins TRBV28 to TRBJ2-1, with D perhaps TRBD2 (5 bases). Germline V gene data show CDR1 as MDHEN and CDR2 as SYDVKM. This CDR3 spans 15 amino acids. V dropped 4 bases and J dropped 4 bases, with 14 bases sitting between them. The chain's CDR3 is CASSSVGALYNEQFF. The CDR3 nucleotides are TGTGCCAGCAGTTCAGTGGGAGCCCTTTACAATGAGCAGTTCTTC.

This clone was counted once. The V gene is TRBV19, the J gene TRBJ2-5; 11 bases are a match to TRBD2. Germline assignment: CDR1 LNHDA and CDR2 SQIVND (reference sequence). The V gene end was trimmed by 3 bases and the J gene end by 5 bases; junction bases not matched to a gene: 5. CDR3 size: 15 residues. In nucleotides, the CDR3 is TGTGCCAGTAGTATCCGGACTAGCGGGCGGGAGACCCAGTACTTC. Translation: CASSIRTSGRETQYF.

The genes are TRBV29-1 and TRBJ1-2; D remains unclear. The CDR3 runs to 11 residues. Germline assignment: CDR1 SQVTM and CDR2 ANQGSEA. The germline V and J ends were trimmed by 3 bases and 5 bases, with 7 bases remaining between them. CDR3 in DNA: TGCAGCGTTGAGTTTCGGTATGGCTACACCTTC. Translation: CSVEFRYGYTF.

The CDR3 here is CASSPPSGSVDTQYF. In DNA, the CDR3 is TGTGCCAGCTCACCACCTAGCGGGAGTGTAGATACGCAGTATTTT. The V and J genes are TRBV18 and TRBJ2-3; 9 positions agree with TRBD2. The CDR3 runs 15 residues. V dropped 0 bases and J dropped 5; count of bases not matched to a gene: 3. Per germline, CDR1 KGHSH and CDR2 LQKENI.

V usage is TRBV11-2 and J usage is TRBJ2-5, with D hard to call. Germline lookup yields CDR1 SGHAT and CDR2 FQNNGV. CDR3 length: 13 residues. Trimming removed 3 bases at V and 5 bases at J, with 10 bases between. The CDR3 coding sequence is TGTGCCAGCAGCTTGCGATTCTGGGAGACCCAGTACTTC. Residues: CASSLRFWETQYF. The full variable domain, its missing parts supplied by reference TRBV11-2 and TRBJ2-5, is EAGVAQSPRYKIIEKRQSVAFWCNPISGHATLYWYQQILGQGPKLLIQFQNNGVVDDSQLPKDRFSAERLKGVDSTLKIQPAKLEDSAVYLCASSLRFWETQYFGPGTRLLVL.

The chain couples TRBV6-1 to TRBJ2-1; 9 bases line up with TRBD2. This CDR3 contains 14 residues. J lost 4 bases, V lost 8 bases, and 6 bases had no gene match. Germline V gene sequence: CDR1 MNHNS, CDR2 SASEGT. The CDR3 bases are TGTGCCAGCCATAGCGGGAGTTCGTACAATGAGCAGTTCTTC. This gives the protein CASHSGSSYNEQFF.

The J gene is TRBJ2-7, the V gene TRBV5-1; 13 bases line up with TRBD2. With V trimmed by 4 bases and J by 1 base, 5 bases remained unmatched. The CDR3 has 16 residues. Germline CDR1 is SGHRS and CDR2 is YFSETQ. CDR3 in amino acids: CASSPGLAGVSYEQYF. In DNA form, the CDR3 reads TGCGCCAGCAGCCCCGGACTAGCGGGAGTGTCCTACGAGCAGTACTTC.

The gene calls are TRBV11-1 and TRBJ2-1, with 10 nucleotides matching TRBD2. This CDR3 is built from 15 residues. With 3 bases clipped from V and 9 bases from J, the junction kept 8 bases outside the gene matches. Germline CDR1 SGHAT, CDR2 FQDESV (reference sequence). The CDR3 bases are TGTGCCAGCAGCTTGGGCACTAGCGGGAATAGTGAGCAGTTCTTC. It translates to CASSLGTSGNSEQFF.

This CDR3 is CASSPPGGTGIGKLFF. Here the CDR3 DNA reads TGTGCCAGTAGTCCTCCTGGGGGGACAGGGATCGGAAAACTGTTTTTT. The chain is built from TRBV19 and TRBJ1-4; 9 bases align to TRBD1. Trimming took 5 bases from V and 10 from J; bases not matched to a gene: 14. The CDR3 covers 16 residues. Germline loops: CDR1 LNHDA, CDR2 SQIVND (reference sequence).

This clone showed up many times. The CDR3 sequence: CASSLAGGAGQYF. The CDR3 DNA reads TGCGCCAGCAGCCTTGCAGGGGGCGCCGGGCAGTACTTC. The chain links TRBV5-1 to TRBJ2-4, with 8 bases fitting TRBD1. Germline assignment: CDR1 SGHRS and CDR2 YFSETQ. V shed 4 bases, J shed 13 bases, and the junction held 10 bases outside the gene matches. The CDR3 loop spans 13 amino acids.

The rearrangement links TRBV5-6 to TRBJ2-5; the match to TRBD2 covers 9 bases. The CDR3 runs to 14 residues. The V gene end was trimmed by 4 bases and the J gene end by 5 bases; junction bases not matched to a gene: 6. Germline values: CDR1 SGHDT, CDR2 YYEEEE. CDR3 nucleotide sequence: TGTGCCAGCAGCCCCGCTAGCGGGATGGAGACCCAGTACTTC. This gives the protein CASSPASGMETQYF.

The chain has TRBV7-9 and TRBJ1-1; the D gene is possibly TRBD1 (5 bases). The CDR3 contains 16 residues. The V end lost 4 bases, the J end lost 1 base, and 16 bases lay between the germline ends. Looked up from germline, CDR1 is SEHNR and CDR2 is FQNEAQ (reference sequence). The CDR3: CASSSPWTRSNTEAFF. DNA of the CDR3: TGTGCCAGCAGCTCCCCGTGGACAAGGTCGAACACTGAAGCTTTCTTT.